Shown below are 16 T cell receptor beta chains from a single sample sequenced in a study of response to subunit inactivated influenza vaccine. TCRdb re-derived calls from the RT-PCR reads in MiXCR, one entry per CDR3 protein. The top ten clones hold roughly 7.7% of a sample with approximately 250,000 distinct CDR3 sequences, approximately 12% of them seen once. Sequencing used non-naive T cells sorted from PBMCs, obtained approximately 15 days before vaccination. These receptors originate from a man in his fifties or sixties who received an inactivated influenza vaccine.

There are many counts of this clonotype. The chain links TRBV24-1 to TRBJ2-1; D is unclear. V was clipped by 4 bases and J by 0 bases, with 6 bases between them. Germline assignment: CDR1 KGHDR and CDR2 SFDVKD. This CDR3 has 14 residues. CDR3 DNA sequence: TGTGCCACCAGTGACCCAAGCTCCTACAATGAGCAGTTCTTC. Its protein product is CATSDPSSYNEQFF.

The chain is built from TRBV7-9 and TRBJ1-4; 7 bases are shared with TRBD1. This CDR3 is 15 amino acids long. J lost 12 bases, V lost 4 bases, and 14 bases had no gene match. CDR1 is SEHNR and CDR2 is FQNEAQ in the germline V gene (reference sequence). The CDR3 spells CASSSGTVVTGELFF. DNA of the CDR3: TGTGCCAGCAGCTCGGGGACAGTCGTAACTGGGGAACTGTTTTTT.

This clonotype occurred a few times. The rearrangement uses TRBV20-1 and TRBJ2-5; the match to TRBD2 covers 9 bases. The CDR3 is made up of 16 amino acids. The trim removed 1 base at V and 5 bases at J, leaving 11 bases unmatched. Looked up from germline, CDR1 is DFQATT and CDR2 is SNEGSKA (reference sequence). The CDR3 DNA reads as TGCAGTGCTAGAGGTTCCAGACTAGCGGCGAGGGAGACCCAGTACTTC. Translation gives CSARGSRLAARETQYF.

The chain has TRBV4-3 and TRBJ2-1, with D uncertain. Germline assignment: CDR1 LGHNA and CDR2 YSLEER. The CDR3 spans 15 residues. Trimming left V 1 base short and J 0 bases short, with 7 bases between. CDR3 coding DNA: TGCGCCAGCAGCCAAGTGTACAGCTCCTACAATGAGCAGTTCTTC. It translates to CASSQVYSSYNEQFF.

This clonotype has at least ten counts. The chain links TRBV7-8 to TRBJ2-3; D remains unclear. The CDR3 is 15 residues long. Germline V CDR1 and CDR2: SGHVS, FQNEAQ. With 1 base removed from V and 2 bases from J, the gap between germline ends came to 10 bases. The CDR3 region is CASSLVALATDTQYF. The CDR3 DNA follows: TGTGCCAGCAGCTTAGTTGCCTTGGCCACAGATACGCAGTATTTT. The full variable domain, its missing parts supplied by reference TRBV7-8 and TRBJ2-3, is GAGVSQSPRYKVAKRGQDVALRCDPISGHVSLFWYQQALGQGPEFLTYFQNEAQLDKSGLPSDRFFAERPEGSVSTLKIQRTQQEDSAVYLCASSLVALATDTQYFGPGTRLTVL.

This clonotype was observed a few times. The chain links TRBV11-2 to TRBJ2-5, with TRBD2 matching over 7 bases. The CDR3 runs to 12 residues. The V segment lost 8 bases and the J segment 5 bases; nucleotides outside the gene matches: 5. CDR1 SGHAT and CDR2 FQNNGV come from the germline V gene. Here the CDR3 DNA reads TGTGCCAGCGGGAGGGTGGGGGAGACCCAGTACTTC. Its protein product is CASGRVGETQYF. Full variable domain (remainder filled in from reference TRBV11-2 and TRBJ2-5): EAGVAQSPRYKIIEKRQSVAFWCNPISGHATLYWYQQILGQGPKLLIQFQNNGVVDDSQLPKDRFSAERLKGVDSTLKIQPAKLEDSAVYLCASGRVGETQYFGPGTRLLVL.

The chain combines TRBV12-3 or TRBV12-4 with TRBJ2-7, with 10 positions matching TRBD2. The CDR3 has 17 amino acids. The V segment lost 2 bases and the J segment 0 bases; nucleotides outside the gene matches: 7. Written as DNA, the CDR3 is TGTGCCAGCAGTTTATACTTTACTAGCGGGAACTCCTACGAGCAGTACTTC. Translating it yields CASSLYFTSGNSYEQYF.

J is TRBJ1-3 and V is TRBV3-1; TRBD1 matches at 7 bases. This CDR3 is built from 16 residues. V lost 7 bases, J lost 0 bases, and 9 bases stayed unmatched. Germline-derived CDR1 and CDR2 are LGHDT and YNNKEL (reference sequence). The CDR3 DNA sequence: TGTGCCAGCACGAACAGGGGTCGGAGCTCTGGAAACACCATATATTTT. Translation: CASTNRGRSSGNTIYF.

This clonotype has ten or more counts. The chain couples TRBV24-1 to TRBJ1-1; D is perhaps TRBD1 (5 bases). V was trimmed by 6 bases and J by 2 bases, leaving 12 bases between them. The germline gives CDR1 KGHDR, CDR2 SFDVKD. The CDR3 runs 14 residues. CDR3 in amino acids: CATSRDGTNTEAFF. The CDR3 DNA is TGTGCCACCAGTAGGGACGGAACCAACACTGAAGCTTTCTTT.

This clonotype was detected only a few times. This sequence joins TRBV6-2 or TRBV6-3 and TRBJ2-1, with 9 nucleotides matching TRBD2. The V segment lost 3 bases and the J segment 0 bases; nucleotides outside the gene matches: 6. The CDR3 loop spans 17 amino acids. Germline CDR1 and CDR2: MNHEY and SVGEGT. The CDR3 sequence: CASSYWSSGVSYNEQFF. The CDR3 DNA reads TGTGCCAGCAGTTATTGGTCTAGCGGGGTCTCCTACAATGAGCAGTTCTTC.

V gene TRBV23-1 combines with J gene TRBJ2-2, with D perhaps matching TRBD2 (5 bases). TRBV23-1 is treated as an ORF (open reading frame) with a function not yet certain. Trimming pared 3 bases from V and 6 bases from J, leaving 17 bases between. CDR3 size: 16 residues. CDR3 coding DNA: TGCGCCAGCAGTCACATGCTAGTGCGAGGGCCCGGGGAGCTGTTTTTT. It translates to CASSHMLVRGPGELFF.

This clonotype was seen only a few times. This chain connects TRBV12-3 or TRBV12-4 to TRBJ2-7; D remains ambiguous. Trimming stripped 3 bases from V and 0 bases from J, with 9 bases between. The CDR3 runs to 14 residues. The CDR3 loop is CASSFRFSSYEQYF. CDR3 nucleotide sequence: TGTGCCAGCAGTTTTAGGTTTAGCTCCTACGAGCAGTACTTC.

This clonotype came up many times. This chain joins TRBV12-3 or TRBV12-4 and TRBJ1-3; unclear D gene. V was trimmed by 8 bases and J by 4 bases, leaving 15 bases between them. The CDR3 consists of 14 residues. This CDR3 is CASVPSVAGNTIYF. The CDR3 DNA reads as TGTGCCAGCGTCCCTTCGGTAGCGGGAAACACCATATATTTT.

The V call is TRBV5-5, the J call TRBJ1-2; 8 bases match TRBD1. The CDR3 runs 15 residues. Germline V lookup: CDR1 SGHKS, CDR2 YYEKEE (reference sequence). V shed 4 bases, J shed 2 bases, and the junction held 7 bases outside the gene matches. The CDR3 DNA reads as TGTGCCAGCAGCAAGGACGGACAGGGAAACTATGGCTACACCTTC. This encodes CASSKDGQGNYGYTF.

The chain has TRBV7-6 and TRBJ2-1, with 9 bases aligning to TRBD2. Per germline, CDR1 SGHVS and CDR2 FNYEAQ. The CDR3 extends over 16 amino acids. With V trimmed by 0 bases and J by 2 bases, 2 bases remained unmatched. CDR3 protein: CASSLASGGPYNEQFF. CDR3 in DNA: TGTGCCAGCAGCTTAGCTAGCGGGGGCCCCTACAATGAGCAGTTCTTC.

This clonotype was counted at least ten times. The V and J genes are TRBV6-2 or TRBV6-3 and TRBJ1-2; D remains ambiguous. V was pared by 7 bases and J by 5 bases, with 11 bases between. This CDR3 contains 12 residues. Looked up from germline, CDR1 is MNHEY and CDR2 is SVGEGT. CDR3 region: CASTQGAYGYTF. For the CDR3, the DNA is TGTGCCAGCACCCAAGGAGCGTATGGCTACACCTTC.